The sequence of this T cell receptor beta chain was determined in a study of T cell responses to AZD1222 COVID-19 vaccine. With respect to this clone: Its antigen is still unknown.

The method was immunoSEQ multiplex PCR; TCRdb's version includes in-frame clones alone and lacks a portion of them. Of approximately 160,000 clones in the sample, 85% to 95% are singletons; the top ten hold 0.9%. Study-wide results and caveats: Targeting of unmutated variant regions was reportedly seen in nearly half of spike-specific TCRs. Increases in Spike-specific TCR breadth and depth were seen after two AZD1222 doses. Donors were largely white British and mainly female; clonal diversity was possibly underestimated. No repertoire was sampled before or during the peak T cell response, only after it.

The sequence derives from an adult in good health. Here the sequenced sample was peripheral blood, taken on day 0 of AZD1222 vaccination.

The CDR3 sequence is CASSYSEGSRPQHF. Here the CDR3 DNA reads TGTGCCAGCAGTTACTCCGAAGGTAGTCGGCCCCAGCATTTT. The chain links TRBV6-5 to TRBJ1-5; D not certain. The CDR3 runs 14 residues. V lost 0 bases to trimming and J lost 9 bases, with 12 bases between them. From germline, CDR1 is MNHEY and CDR2 SVGAGI.